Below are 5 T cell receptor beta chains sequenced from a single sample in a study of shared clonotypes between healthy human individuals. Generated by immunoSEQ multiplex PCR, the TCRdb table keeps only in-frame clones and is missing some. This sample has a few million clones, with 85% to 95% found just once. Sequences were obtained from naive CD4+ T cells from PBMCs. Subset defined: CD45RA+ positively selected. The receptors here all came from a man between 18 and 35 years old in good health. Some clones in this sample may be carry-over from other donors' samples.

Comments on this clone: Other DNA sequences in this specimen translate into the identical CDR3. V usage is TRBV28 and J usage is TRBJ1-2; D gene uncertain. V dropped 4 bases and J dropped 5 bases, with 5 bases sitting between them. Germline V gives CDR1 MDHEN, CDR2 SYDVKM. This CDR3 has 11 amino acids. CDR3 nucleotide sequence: TGTGCCAGCAGTTCTGGGTATGGCTACACCTTC. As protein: CASSSGYGYTF.

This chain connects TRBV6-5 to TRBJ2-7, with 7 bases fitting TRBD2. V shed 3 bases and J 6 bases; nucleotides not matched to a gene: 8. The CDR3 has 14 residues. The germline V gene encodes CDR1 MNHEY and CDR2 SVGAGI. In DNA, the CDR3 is TGTGCCAGCAGTTATTACTTTGCGGGAGTCGAGCAGTACTTC. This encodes CASSYYFAGVEQYF.

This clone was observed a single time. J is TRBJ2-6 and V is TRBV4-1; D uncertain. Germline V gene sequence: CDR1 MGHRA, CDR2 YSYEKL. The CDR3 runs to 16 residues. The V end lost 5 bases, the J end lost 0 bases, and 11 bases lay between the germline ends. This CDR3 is CASSSRVRSGANVLTF. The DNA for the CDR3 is TGCGCCAGCAGCTCCCGGGTGCGCTCTGGGGCCAACGTCCTGACTTTC.

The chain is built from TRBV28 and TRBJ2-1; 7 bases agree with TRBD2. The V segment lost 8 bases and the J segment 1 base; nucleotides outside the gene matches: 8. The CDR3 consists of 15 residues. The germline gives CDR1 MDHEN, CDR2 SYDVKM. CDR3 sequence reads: CASYHGRLSYNEQFF. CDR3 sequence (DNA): TGTGCCAGCTATCACGGGAGGCTTTCCTACAATGAGCAGTTCTTC.

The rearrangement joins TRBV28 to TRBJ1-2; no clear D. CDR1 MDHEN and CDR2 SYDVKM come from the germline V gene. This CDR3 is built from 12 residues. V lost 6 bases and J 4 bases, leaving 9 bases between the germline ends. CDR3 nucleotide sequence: TGTGCCAGCAGCTACAAGTTCTATGGCTACACCTTC. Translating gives CASSYKFYGYTF.